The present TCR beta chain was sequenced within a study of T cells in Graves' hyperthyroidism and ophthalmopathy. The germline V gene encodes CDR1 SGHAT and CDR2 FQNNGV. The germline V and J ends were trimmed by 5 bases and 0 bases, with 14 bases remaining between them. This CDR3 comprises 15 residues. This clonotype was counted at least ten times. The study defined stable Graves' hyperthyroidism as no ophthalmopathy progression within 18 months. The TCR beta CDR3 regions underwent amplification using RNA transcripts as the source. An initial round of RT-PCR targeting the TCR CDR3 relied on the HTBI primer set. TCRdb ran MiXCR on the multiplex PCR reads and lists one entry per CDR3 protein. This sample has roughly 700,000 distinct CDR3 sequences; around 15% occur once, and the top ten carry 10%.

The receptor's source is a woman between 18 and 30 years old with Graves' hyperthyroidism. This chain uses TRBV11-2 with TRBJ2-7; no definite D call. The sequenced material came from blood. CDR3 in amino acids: CASSGPGKSSYEQYF. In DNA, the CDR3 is TGTGCCAGCAGCGGTCCTGGTAAGAGCTCCTACGAGCAGTACTTC.